The 8 T cell receptor beta chains below were found in one sample sequenced in a study of blood T cell repertoires in COVID-19. Measured with immunoSEQ multiplex PCR; TCRdb has only the in-frame clones, and not every one. The sample carries around 450,000 clones, roughly nine tenths recorded once. Input material: PBMCs or T cells enriched from blood (not recorded which). The receptors here all came from a woman aged 18 to 35 who had recovered from COVID-19.

The chain has TRBV10-1 and TRBJ1-6; 10 bases are a match to TRBD1. The CDR3 has 23 amino acids. Germline CDR1 reads WNHNN; CDR2 reads SYGVQD (reference sequence). The V gene end was trimmed by 3 bases and the J gene end by 9 bases; junction bases not matched to a gene: 29. The CDR3 sequence: CASSDGTKGGATDRGLFSSPLHF. In DNA form, the CDR3 reads TGCGCCAGCAGTGATGGGACAAAGGGCGGCGCGACCGACAGGGGGCTATTCAGTTCACCCCTCCACTTT.

The rearrangement joins TRBV4-1 to TRBJ2-4; 14 bases map to TRBD2. Per the germline V gene, CDR1 is MGHRA and CDR2 is YSYEKL. Losses at the gene ends were 4 bases for V and 3 bases for J; bases not matched to a gene: 11. CDR3 length: 19 residues. The CDR3 DNA is TGCGCCAGCAGCCTTCTCGGGACTAGCGGGGGAAGGGGCAAAAACATTCAGTACTTC. It codes for CASSLLGTSGGRGKNIQYF.

V and J are TRBV15 and TRBJ2-3, with D tentatively TRBD1 (5 bases). This CDR3 region has 18 residues. The V end was cut by 0 bases, the J end by 0 bases, with 16 bases between. CDR1 is LNHNV, CDR2 YYDKDF, per germline (reference sequence). The CDR3 sequence is CATSRDLGPGISTDTQYF. The CDR3 DNA reads as TGTGCCACCAGCAGAGATCTAGGCCCAGGGATTAGCACAGATACGCAGTATTTT. The complete variable domain, with remaining parts taken from reference TRBV15 and TRBJ2-3, reads DAMVIQNPRYQVTQFGKPVTLSCSQTLNHNVMYWYQQKSSQAPKLLFHYYDKDFNNEADTPDNFQSRRPNTSFCFLDIRSPGLGDTAMYLCATSRDLGPGISTDTQYFGPGTRLTVL.

This chain uses TRBV30 with TRBJ1-3, with 7 bases lining up with TRBD1. The CDR3 length is 14 residues. The V gene's germline CDR1 is GTSNPN and CDR2 SVGIG (reference sequence). The junction had 8 bases not matched to a gene; V was cut back by 5 bases and J by 4 bases. CDR3 region: CAWATTGIGNTIYF. For the CDR3, the DNA is TGTGCCTGGGCTACGACAGGGATAGGAAACACCATATATTTT.

This clone was found a few times. The CDR3 protein is CASSARDSYFEAYEQYF. CDR3 nucleotide sequence: TGTGCCAGCAGCGCACGGGACTCCTACTTCGAGGCCTACGAGCAGTACTTC. The chain employs TRBV11-2 and TRBJ2-7; perhaps TRBD2 as D (6 bases). Between the trimmed V and J ends, which lost 5 bases and 2 bases, there was a span of 22 bases. This CDR3 comprises 17 residues. Germline assignment: CDR1 SGHAT and CDR2 FQNNGV. The full variable domain, rest sourced from reference TRBV11-2 and TRBJ2-7, is EAGVAQSPRYKIIEKRQSVAFWCNPISGHATLYWYQQILGQGPKLLIQFQNNGVVDDSQLPKDRFSAERLKGVDSTLKIQPAKLEDSAVYLCASSARDSYFEAYEQYFGPGTRLTVT.

The chain is built from TRBV2 and TRBJ1-3, with 8 bases fitting TRBD1. J was trimmed by 4 bases and V by 7 bases; bases with no gene match: 6. CDR1 SNHLY and CDR2 FYNNEI come from the germline V gene. This CDR3 is 14 amino acids long. CDR3 sequence (DNA): TGTGCCAGCAACCTGGGACAGGAGGGAAACACCATATATTTT. The encoded protein is CASNLGQEGNTIYF.

The chain carries TRBV7-2 and TRBJ2-4, with 7 nucleotides matching TRBD2. Germline loops: CDR1 SGHTA, CDR2 FQGNSA. CDR3 length: 14 amino acids. J lost 8 bases, V lost 4 bases, and 8 bases had no gene match. The CDR3 protein is CASSWDARGDIQYF. The CDR3 DNA sequence: TGTGCCAGCAGCTGGGACGCCCGGGGGGACATTCAGTACTTC.

The chain recombines TRBV3-1 (or the pseudogene TRBV3-2) with TRBJ2-1; 9 bases match TRBD2. Germline loops: CDR1 LGHDT, CDR2 YNNKEL (reference sequence). This CDR3 spans 15 amino acids. After removal of 5 bases from V and 10 bases from J, the junction contained 12 bases not matched to a gene. Here the CDR3 DNA reads TGTGCCAGCAGCTCCGAGAGCGGGGGGATTGAAGAGCAGTTCTTC. The encoded protein is CASSSESGGIEEQFF.